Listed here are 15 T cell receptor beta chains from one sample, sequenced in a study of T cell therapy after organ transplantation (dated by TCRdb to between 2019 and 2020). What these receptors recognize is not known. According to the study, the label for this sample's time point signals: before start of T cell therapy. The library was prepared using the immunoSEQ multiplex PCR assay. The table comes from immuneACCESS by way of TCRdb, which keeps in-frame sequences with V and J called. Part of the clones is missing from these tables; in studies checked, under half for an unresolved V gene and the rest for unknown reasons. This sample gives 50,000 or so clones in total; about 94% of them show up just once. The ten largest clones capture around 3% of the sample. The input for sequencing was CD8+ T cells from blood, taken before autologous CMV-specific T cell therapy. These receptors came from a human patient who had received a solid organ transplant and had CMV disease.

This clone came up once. CDR3 DNA sequence: TGTGCCAGCACTTCTAGACGGATTCAGGGACGGGAAGAGACCCAGTACTTC. Translated: CASTSRRIQGREETQYF. The chain combines TRBV13 with TRBJ2-5; either TRBD1 or TRBD2 may fit D (5 bases each). This CDR3 contains 17 residues. From germline, CDR1 is PRHDT and CDR2 FYEKMQ (reference sequence). Trimming left V 7 bases short and J 3 bases short, with 24 bases between.

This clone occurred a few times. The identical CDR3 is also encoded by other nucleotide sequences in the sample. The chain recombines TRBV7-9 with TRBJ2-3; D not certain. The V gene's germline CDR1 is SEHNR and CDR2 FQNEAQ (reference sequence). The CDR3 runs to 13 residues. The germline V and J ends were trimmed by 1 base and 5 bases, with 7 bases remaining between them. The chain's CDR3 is CASSLDRGDTQYF. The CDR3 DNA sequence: TGTGCCAGCAGCTTAGACCGTGGAGATACGCAGTATTTT.

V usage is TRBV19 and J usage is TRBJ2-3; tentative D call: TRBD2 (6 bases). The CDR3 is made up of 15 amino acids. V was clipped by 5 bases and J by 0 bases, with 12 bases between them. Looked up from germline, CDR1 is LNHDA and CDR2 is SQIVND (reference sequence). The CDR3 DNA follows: TGTGCCAGTAGTCCCGGGACTTCAAGCACAGATACGCAGTATTTT. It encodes CASSPGTSSTDTQYF. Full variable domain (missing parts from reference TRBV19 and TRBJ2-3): DGGITQSPKYLFRKEGQNVTLSCEQNLNHDAMYWYRQDPGQGLRLIYYSQIVNDFQKGDIAEGYSVSREKKESFPLTVTSAQKNPTAFYLCASSPGTSSTDTQYFGPGTRLTVL.

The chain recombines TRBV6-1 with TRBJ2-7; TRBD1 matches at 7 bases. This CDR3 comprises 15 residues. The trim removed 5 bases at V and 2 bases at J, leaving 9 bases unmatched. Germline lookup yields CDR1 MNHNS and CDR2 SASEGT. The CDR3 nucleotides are TGTGCCAGCAGTTTTACCGGGACAGAACCCTACGAGCAGTACTTC. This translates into CASSFTGTEPYEQYF.

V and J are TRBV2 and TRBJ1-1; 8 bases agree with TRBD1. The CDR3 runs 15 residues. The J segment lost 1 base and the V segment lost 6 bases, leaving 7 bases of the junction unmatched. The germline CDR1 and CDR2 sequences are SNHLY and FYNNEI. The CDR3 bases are TGTGCCAGCAGGGACCCGGGGACAGGGAACACTGAAGCTTTCTTT. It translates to CASRDPGTGNTEAFF.

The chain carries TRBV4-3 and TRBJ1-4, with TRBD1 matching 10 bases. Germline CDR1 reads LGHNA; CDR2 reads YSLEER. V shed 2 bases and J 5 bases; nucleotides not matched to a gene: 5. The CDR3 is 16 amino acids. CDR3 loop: CASSQILDRGNEKLFF. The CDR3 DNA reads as TGCGCCAGCAGCCAAATACTGGACAGGGGGAATGAAAAACTGTTTTTT.

The CDR3 region has the DNA TGTGCCAGCCGTTCCCCGACAGGTTTGTACAATGAGCAGTTCTTC. As protein: CASRSPTGLYNEQFF. The chain recombines TRBV18 with TRBJ2-1; TRBD1 might be the D (6 bases). CDR1 KGHSH and CDR2 LQKENI come from the germline V gene. CDR3 length equals 15 residues. V lost 8 bases, J lost 4 bases, and 18 bases lay in between.

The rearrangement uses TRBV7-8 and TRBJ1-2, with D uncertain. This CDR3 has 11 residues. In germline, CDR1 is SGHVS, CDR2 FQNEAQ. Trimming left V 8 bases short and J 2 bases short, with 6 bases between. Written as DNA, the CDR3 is TGTGCCAGCGGCGTAAACTATGGCTACACCTTC. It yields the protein CASGVNYGYTF.

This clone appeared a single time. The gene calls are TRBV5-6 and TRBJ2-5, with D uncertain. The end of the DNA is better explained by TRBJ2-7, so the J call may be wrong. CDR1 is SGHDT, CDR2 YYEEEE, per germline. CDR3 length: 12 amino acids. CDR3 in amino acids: CASSLFPYEQYF. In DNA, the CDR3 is TGTGCCAGCAGCCTCTTCCCCTACGAGCAGTACTTC.

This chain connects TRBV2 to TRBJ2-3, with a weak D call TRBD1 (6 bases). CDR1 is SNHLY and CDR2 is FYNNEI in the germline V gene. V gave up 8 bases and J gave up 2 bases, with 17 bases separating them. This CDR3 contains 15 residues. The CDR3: CASPPGTLNTDTQYF. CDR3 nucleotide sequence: TGTGCCAGCCCCCCCGGGACACTTAACACAGATACGCAGTATTTT. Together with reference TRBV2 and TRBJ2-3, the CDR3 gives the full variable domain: EPEVTQTPSHQVTQMGQEVILRCVPISNHLYFYWYRQILGQKVEFLVSFYNNEISEKSEIFDDQFSVERPDGSNFTLKIRSTKLEDSAMYFCASPPGTLNTDTQYFGPGTRLTVL.

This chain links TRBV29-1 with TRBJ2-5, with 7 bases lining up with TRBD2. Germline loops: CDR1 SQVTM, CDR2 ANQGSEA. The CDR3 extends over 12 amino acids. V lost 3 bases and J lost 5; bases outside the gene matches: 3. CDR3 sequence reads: CSVDAGVETQYF. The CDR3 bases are TGCAGCGTTGATGCGGGGGTGGAGACCCAGTACTTC.

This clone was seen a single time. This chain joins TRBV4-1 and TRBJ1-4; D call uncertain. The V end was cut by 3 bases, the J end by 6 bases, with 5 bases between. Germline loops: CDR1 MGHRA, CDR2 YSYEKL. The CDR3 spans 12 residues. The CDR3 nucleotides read TGCGCCAGCAGCCATGCCGATGAAAAACTGTTTTTT. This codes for CASSHADEKLFF.

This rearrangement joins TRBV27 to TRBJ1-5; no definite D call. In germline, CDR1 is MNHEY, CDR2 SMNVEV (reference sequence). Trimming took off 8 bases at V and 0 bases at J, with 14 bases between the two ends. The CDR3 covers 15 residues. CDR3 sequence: CASGFPGFSNQPQHF. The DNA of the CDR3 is TGTGCCAGCGGATTCCCGGGATTTAGCAATCAGCCCCAGCATTTT.

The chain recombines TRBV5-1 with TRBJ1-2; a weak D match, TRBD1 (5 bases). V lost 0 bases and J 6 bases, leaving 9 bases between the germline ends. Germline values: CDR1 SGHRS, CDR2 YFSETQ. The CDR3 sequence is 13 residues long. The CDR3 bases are TGCGCCAGCAGCTTGGTGGGGCGGGATGGCTACACCTTC. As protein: CASSLVGRDGYTF.

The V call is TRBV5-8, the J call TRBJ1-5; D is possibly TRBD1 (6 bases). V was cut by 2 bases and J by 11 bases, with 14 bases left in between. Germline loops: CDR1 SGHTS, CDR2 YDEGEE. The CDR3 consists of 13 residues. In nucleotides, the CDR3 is TGTGCCAGCAGCTTCCCGGGGGCCTTGGCCCAGCATTTT. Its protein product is CASSFPGALAQHF.